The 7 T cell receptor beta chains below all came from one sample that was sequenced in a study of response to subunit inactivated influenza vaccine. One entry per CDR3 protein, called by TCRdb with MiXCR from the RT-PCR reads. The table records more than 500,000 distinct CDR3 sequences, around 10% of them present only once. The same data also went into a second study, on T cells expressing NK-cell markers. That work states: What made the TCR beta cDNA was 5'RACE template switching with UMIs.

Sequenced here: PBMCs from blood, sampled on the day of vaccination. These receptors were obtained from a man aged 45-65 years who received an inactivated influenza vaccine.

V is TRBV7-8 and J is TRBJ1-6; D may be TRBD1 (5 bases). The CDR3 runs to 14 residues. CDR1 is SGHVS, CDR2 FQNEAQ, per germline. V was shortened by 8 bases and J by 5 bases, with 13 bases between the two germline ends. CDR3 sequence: CASRPGTNNSPLHF. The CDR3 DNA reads TGTGCCAGCCGACCAGGGACCAATAATTCACCCCTCCACTTT. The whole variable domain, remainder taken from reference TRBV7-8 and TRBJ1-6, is GAGVSQSPRYKVAKRGQDVALRCDPISGHVSLFWYQQALGQGPEFLTYFQNEAQLDKSGLPSDRFFAERPEGSVSTLKIQRTQQEDSAVYLCASRPGTNNSPLHFGNGTRLTVT.

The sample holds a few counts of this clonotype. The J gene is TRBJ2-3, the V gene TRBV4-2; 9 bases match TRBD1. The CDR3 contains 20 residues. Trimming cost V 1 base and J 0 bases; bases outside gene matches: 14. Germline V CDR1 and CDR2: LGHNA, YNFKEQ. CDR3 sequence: CASSQVFYRGRHSSTDTQYF. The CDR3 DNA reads TGTGCCAGCAGCCAAGTTTTTTACAGGGGGCGCCATTCTAGCACAGATACGCAGTATTTT.

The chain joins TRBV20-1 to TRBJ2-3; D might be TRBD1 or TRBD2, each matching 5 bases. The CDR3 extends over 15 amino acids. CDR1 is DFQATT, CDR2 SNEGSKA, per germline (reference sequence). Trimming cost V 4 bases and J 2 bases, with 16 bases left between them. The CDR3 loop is CSATGTIGDTDTQYF. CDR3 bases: TGCAGTGCTACCGGGACCATAGGAGACACAGATACGCAGTATTTT.

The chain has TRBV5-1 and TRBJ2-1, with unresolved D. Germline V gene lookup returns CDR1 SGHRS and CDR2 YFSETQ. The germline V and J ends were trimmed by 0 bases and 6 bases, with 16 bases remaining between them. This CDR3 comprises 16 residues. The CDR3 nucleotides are TGCGCCAGCAGCTTGGATGGAAGGACCCCGTCCAATGAGCAGTTCTTC. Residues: CASSLDGRTPSNEQFF.

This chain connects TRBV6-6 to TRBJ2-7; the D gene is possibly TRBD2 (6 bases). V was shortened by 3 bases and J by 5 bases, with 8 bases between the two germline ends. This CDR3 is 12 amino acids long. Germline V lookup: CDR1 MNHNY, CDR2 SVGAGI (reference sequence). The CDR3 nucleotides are TGTGCCAGCAGTTATGGGGAGGACGAGCAGTACTTC. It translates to CASSYGEDEQYF.

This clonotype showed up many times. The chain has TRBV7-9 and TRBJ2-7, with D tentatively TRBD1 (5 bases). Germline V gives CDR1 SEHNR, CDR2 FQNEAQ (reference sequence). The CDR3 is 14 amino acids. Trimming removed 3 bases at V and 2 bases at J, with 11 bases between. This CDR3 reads CASSFLDTPYEQYF. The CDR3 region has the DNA TGTGCCAGCAGCTTCCTGGACACTCCCTACGAGCAGTACTTC.

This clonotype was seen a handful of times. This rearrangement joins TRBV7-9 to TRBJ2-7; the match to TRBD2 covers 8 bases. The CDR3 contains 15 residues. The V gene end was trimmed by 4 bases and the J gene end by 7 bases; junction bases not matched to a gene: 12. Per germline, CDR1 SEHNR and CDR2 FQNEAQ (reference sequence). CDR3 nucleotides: TGTGCCAGCAGCTCCTTTCAGCGGGAGCGGGATGAGCAGTACTTC. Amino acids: CASSSFQRERDEQYF.